Below, 7 T cell receptor beta chains from the same sample are listed, as sequenced in a study of CD8 T cells in Susac syndrome. Random hexamers served to reverse transcribe roughly 0.5 to 1 ug RNA. Via MiXCR, TCRdb re-called the immunoSEQ multiplex PCR reads, giving one row per CDR3 protein. Here the sample spans about 200,000 distinct CDR3 sequences, roughly 94% being singletons. The sample consisted of CD4+ T cells from PBMCs. These receptors were taken from a human donor in good health.

The gene calls are TRBV5-1 and TRBJ2-5; 10 nucleotides line up with TRBD2. The V segment lost 4 bases and the J segment 4 bases; nucleotides outside the gene matches: 7. Germline CDR1 is SGHRS and CDR2 is YFSETQ. This CDR3 contains 15 residues. CDR3 residues: CASSVYTSGTETQYF. CDR3 nucleotides: TGCGCCAGCAGCGTGTACACTAGCGGGACAGAGACCCAGTACTTC.

The J gene is TRBJ2-3, the V gene TRBV29-1; 10 nucleotides match TRBD2. The CDR3 runs to 15 residues. V lost 1 base and J lost 5; bases outside the gene matches: 6. CDR1 is SQVTM and CDR2 is ANQGSEA in the germline V gene. CDR3 bases: TGCAGCGTTGAAGGGGGGGCTAGCGGGAGAGATACGCAGTATTTT. Protein: CSVEGGASGRDTQYF.

The chain is built from TRBV2 and TRBJ2-7, with a possible D match to TRBD2 (6 bases). The CDR3 loop spans 13 amino acids. The germline V gene encodes CDR1 SNHLY and CDR2 FYNNEI. Trimming took off 2 bases at V and 6 bases at J, with 11 bases between the two ends. DNA for the CDR3: TGTGCCAGCAGTGAAATAAGGGGAGGCGAGCAGTACGTC. Translated: CASSEIRGGEQYV.

The chain employs TRBV15 and TRBJ2-3; 13 nucleotides match TRBD2. The ends lost 5 bases at V and 3 bases at J; junction bases unmatched: 5. The CDR3 loop spans 16 amino acids. The V gene's germline CDR1 is LNHNV and CDR2 YYDKDF (reference sequence). As DNA, the CDR3 is TGTGCCACCAGCCCCGGACTAGCGGGGGTTACAGATACGCAGTATTTT. Protein: CATSPGLAGVTDTQYF.

The V call is TRBV29-1, the J call TRBJ1-1, with D possibly being TRBD1 (5 bases). From germline, CDR1 is SQVTM and CDR2 ANQGSEA. V shed 6 bases and J shed 13 bases, with 21 bases lying between them. The length of the CDR3 is 12 residues. The CDR3, as DNA: TGCAGCGTCCAGAGCCAGGGAACGAAGGGTTTCTTT. As protein: CSVQSQGTKGFF. The entire variable domain, with the rest obtained from reference TRBV29-1 and TRBJ1-1, is as follows: SAVISQKPSRDICQRGTSLTIQCQVDSQVTMMFWYRQQPGQSLTLIATANQGSEATYESGFVIDKFPISRPNLTFSTLTVSNMSPEDSSIYLCSVQSQGTKGFFGQGTRLTVV.

The rearrangement uses TRBV20-1 and TRBJ2-5; 10 nucleotides line up with TRBD2. This CDR3 has 14 amino acids. Germline values: CDR1 DFQATT, CDR2 SNEGSKA (reference sequence). The V segment lost 3 bases and the J segment 1 base; nucleotides outside the gene matches: 2. CDR3 nucleotides: TGCAGTGCTAGGCTAGCGGGGGCCCAAGAGACCCAGTACTTC. It translates to CSARLAGAQETQYF.

The sample holds one count of this clonotype. The chain joins TRBV30 to TRBJ2-3; TRBD2 matches 10 bases. The CDR3 is 15 amino acids. V was clipped by 2 bases and J by 4 bases; unmatched bases: 6. In germline, CDR1 is GTSNPN, CDR2 SVGIG (reference sequence). The CDR3 sequence is CAWSSSGRVSDTQYF. CDR3 nucleotides: TGTGCCTGGAGTTCCAGCGGGAGGGTGTCAGATACGCAGTATTTT.